The rows below give T cell receptor beta chains drawn from one sample of a study of molecular identifiers for immune sequencing clone quantification. Each CDR3 protein is one row after TCRdb ran MiXCR on the PCR reads. Of over 100,000 distinct CDR3 sequences in the sample, about 35% were seen once. Source material: naive CD8+ T cells from blood, with Jurkat cell RNA spiked in. The source is a human donor in good health. Some libraries in this study had Jurkat cell RNA spiked in. CDR3s include the opening cysteine and the closing phenylalanine or tryptophan. A D gene is named only where the DNA matches it firmly. Where a row states a size, it is once, few, many or the class of an expanded clone; other rows omit it.

TRBJ2-5 TRBD2 TRBV7-6 - CASRLTMTQRGTQYF TGTGCCAGCAGACTTACCATGACCCAGCGGGGGACCCAGTACTTC
TRBJ1-1 - TRBV6-5 - CASSYSLVSETTGAFF TGTGCCAGCAGTTACTCCTTAGTTTCAGAGACCACTGGAGCTTTCTTT
TRBJ2-3 - TRBV10-1 - CASSRDKADTLYF TGCGCCAGCAGCAGGGATAAAGCGGATACGCTGTATTTT
TRBJ2-1 - TRBV5-6 - CASSLSLGEQFF TGTGCCAGCAGCTTAAGTCTGGGAGAGCAGTTCTTC
TRBJ2-7 - TRBV2 - CASRPGPPPSYEQYF TGTGCCAGCAGGCCGGGACCGCCACCAAGTTACGAGCAGTACTTC
TRBJ2-6 - TRBV4-3 - CASSQGLRSSGANVLPF TGCGCCAGCAGCCAAGGACTCCGATCCTCTGGGGCCAACGTCCTGCCTTTC
TRBJ2-3 - TRBV6-1 few CASRAVVAVTDTQYF TGTGCCAGCAGGGCCGTTGTAGCGGTCACAGATACGCAGTATTTT
TRBJ1-1 - TRBV12-3/TRBV12-4 few CASSSGFSIEAFF TGTGCCAGCAGTTCCGGGTTTAGTATTGAAGCTTTCTTT
TRBJ2-7 - TRBV14 - CASSPYRYEQYF TGTGCCAGCAGCCCGTATAGGTACGAGCAGTACTTC
TRBJ2-5 TRBD1 TRBV9 many CASSAQGAEETQYF TGTGCCAGCAGCGCCCAGGGGGCTGAAGAGACCCAGTACTTC
TRBJ2-7 - TRBV7-6 few CASSQIIYEQYF TGTGCCAGCAGCCAAATTATCTACGAGCAGTACTTC
TRBJ2-1 - TRBV7-9 - CASTIYLGNEQIF TGTGCCAGCACCATATATCTGGGCAATGAGCAGATCTTC
TRBJ2-7 TRBD2 TRBV7-9 many CASSSDLSGYYEQYF TGTGCCAGCAGCTCAGACCTTAGCGGGTACTACGAGCAGTACTTC
TRBJ2-7 - TRBV6-5 - CASSYGTRHEQYF TGTGCCAGCAGTTACGGCACGAGGCACGAGCAGTACTTC
TRBJ2-5 - TRBV5-6 - CASSLLRLETQYF TGTGCCAGCAGCTTGTTGCGCTTGGAGACCCAGTACTTC
TRBJ1-2 - TRBV7-2 - CASSLRGLRELLYGYTF TGTGCCAGCAGCTTAAGAGGCCTTCGGGAGCTGCTCTATGGCTACACCTTC
TRBJ2-5 - TRBV25-1 - CASSVGNIQETQYF TGTGCCAGCAGTGTTGGGAACATCCAAGAGACCCAGTACTTC
TRBJ2-1 - TRBV7-9 - CASGLGQTNNEQFF TGTGCCAGCGGCCTCGGACAGACCAACAATGAGCAGTTCTTC
TRBJ2-3 - TRBV19 - CASSIELGVPTQYF TGTGCCAGTAGTATAGAACTAGGAGTTCCTACGCAGTATTTT
TRBJ1-1 TRBD1 TRBV18 many CASFRQGAPEAFF TGTGCCAGCTTTAGACAGGGGGCCCCTGAAGCTTTCTTT
TRBJ2-5 TRBD2 TRBV4-1 - CASSQDVREGWETQYF TGCGCCAGCAGCCAAGATGTGCGGGAGGGATGGGAGACCCAGTACTTC
TRBJ2-3 TRBD2 TRBV5-4 - CASSLGLAAFTDTQYF TGTGCCAGCAGCTTGGGACTAGCGGCCTTCACAGATACGCAGTATTTT
TRBJ1-5 TRBD1 TRBV19 - CACTGGGQPQHF TGTGCCTGTACAGGGGGCGGGCAGCCCCAGCATTTT
TRBJ2-7 TRBD1 TRBV14 - CASSPGTGWGEQYF TGTGCCAGCAGCCCAGGGACAGGCTGGGGCGAGCAGTACTTC
TRBJ1-1 - TRBV4-1 - CASISKQNTEAFF TGCGCCAGCATCTCCAAGCAGAACACTGAAGCTTTCTTT
TRBJ2-3 - TRBV12-3/TRBV12-4 - CASRPPGTADTQYF TGTGCCAGCAGACCCCCGGGGACTGCGGATACGCAGTATTTT
TRBJ2-1 - TRBV27 - CASAQGSQYNEQSF TGTGCCAGCGCTCAGGGGTCCCAGTACAATGAGCAGTCCTTC
TRBJ2-7 - TRBV19 few CASSIVSGPYEQYF TGTGCCAGTAGTATCGTAAGCGGACCATACGAGCAGTACTTC
TRBJ2-2 TRBD2 TRBV29-1 few CSVFDAGGSGELFF TGCAGCGTTTTCGATGCGGGGGGATCCGGGGAGCTGTTTTTT